The 6 T cell receptor beta chains in this list originate from one sample, sequenced in a study of cytomegalovirus exposure and HLA in healthy donors. PCR used 60 Vbeta primers and 13 Jbeta primers. Produced via immunoSEQ multiplex PCR; TCRdb's table is partial and in-frame only. The sample lists some 100,000 clones; approximately 72% were seen once. The specimen sequenced was PBMCs. The origin of the receptors is a woman aged 40 to 55 in good health and CMV-seronegative.

The chain uses TRBV5-6 and TRBJ1-6; TRBD1 matches 9 bases. CDR1 and CDR2 (germline): SGHDT, YYEEEE. The CDR3 spans 14 residues. The V gene end was trimmed by 4 bases and the J gene end by 11 bases; junction bases not matched to a gene: 7. The CDR3 DNA reads as TGTGCCAGCAGCGGGACAGGGATCTTGGCACCCCTCCACTTT. Translated, it gives CASSGTGILAPLHF.

The chain employs TRBV6-5 and TRBJ2-5; 10 bases align to TRBD1. The J call is doubtful: the DNA matches TRBJ2-7 better. Germline V gene lookup returns CDR1 MNHEY and CDR2 SVGAGI. The length of the CDR3 is 14 residues. The CDR3 region has the DNA TGTGCCAGCAGTCCTGACAGGGGGCAGTACGAGCAGTACTTC. It encodes CASSPDRGQYEQYF.

Points on this clone: Its ends do not fully match the called genes, so a read error is possible. Additional DNA sequences in this sample encode the identical CDR3. This sequence joins TRBV5-1 and TRBJ1-6; a weak D match, TRBD1 (5 bases). CDR1 is SGHRS and CDR2 is YFSETQ in the germline V gene. CDR3 length: 14 amino acids. The CDR3 reads CASSLQDMNSPLHF. As DNA, the CDR3 is TGCGCCAGCAGCCTACAGGACATGAATTCCCCCCTCCACTTT.

This chain connects TRBV30 to TRBJ2-5; D perhaps matches TRBD1 (5 bases). The CDR3 is made up of 16 amino acids. With 0 bases removed from V and 5 bases from J, the gap between germline ends came to 19 bases. Germline V gene sequence: CDR1 GTSNPN, CDR2 SVGIG (reference sequence). The CDR3 DNA sequence: TGTGCCTGGAGTGTCATTCGCAGGGTGGATTTGGAGACCCAGTACTTC. Its translation is CAWSVIRRVDLETQYF.

CDR3 DNA sequence: TGTGCCAGCAGTTACCGCCAGTACACTGAAGCTTTCTTT. This sequence encodes CASSYRQYTEAFF. This sequence joins TRBV6-5 and TRBJ1-1; D gene unclear. Trimming stripped 2 bases from V and 3 bases from J, with 7 bases between. Looked up from germline, CDR1 is MNHEY and CDR2 is SVGAGI. This CDR3 has 13 amino acids.

This clone was seen only a few times. The chain has TRBV5-1 and TRBJ1-4, with 9 bases aligning to TRBD1. Unmatched junction bases numbered 7, after V lost 4 bases and J lost 6 bases. The germline CDR1 and CDR2 sequences are SGHRS and YFSETQ. The CDR3 runs to 15 residues. In DNA form, the CDR3 reads TGCGCCAGCAGCAGCCCCGGGACAGGGTATGAAAAACTGTTTTTT. Translated: CASSSPGTGYEKLFF.